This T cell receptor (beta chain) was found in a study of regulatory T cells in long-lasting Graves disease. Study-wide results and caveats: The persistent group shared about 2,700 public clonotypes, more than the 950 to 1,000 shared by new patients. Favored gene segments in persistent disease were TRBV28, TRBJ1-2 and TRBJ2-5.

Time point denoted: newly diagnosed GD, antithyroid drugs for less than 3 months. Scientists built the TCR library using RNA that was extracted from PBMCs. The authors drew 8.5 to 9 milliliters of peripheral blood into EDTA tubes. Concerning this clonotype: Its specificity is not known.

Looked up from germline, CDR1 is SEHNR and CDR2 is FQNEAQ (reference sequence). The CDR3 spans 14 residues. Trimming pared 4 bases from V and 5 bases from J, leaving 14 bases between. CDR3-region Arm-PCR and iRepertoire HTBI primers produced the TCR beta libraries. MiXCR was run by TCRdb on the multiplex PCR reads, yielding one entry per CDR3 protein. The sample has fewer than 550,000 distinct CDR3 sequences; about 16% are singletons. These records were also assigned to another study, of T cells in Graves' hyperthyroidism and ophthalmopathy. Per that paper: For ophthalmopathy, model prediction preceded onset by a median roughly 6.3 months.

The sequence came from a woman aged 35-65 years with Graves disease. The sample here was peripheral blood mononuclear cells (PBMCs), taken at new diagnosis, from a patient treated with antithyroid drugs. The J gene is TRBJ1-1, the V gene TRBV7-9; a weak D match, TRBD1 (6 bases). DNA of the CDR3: TGTGCCAGCAGCTCCCTAGGGGGGCAGACTGAAGCTTTCTTT. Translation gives CASSSLGGQTEAFF.